Listed below are T cell receptor beta chains from one sample, sequenced in a study of blood T cell repertoires in COVID-19. Only in-frame clones appear in the TCRdb table, and some are missing; sequencing was by immunoSEQ multiplex PCR. The repertoire has 110,000 to 150,000 clones, approximately 84% of them found once; the top ten carry 5% to 7.5%. The source material was peripheral blood. The receptors shown here come from a human donor in a cohort sampled during active COVID-19. Each CDR3 is given with its conserved first and last residue. The D gene is left open where the match is weak. The listing skips clone size in some rows; elsewhere it reads once, few, many or a size class.

clone size | J gene | V gene | D gene | CDR3 DNA | CDR3 protein
- | TRBJ2-2 | TRBV11-2 | - | TGTGCCAGCAGCCCCGTGACTAGTCTGAACACCGGGGAGCTGTTTTTT | CASSPVTSLNTGELFF
- | TRBJ1-2 | TRBV11-2 | - | TGTGCCAGCAGTTACCAGGGGTTGTATGGCTACACCTTC | CASSYQGLYGYTF
- | TRBJ2-1 | TRBV5-4 | TRBD1 | TGTGCCAGCAGCACCCGGGACAGGGGGCGGAATGAGCAGTTCTTC | CASSTRDRGRNEQFF
once | TRBJ1-2 | TRBV5-6 | TRBD1 | TGTGCCAGCAGCGAAACAGGGGCCCCTAACTATGGCTACACCTTC | CASSETGAPNYGYTF
once | TRBJ2-1 | TRBV20-1 | TRBD1 | TGCAGTGCAAGAGGGACAGGTGAGCAGTTCTTC | CSARGTGEQFF
- | TRBJ1-4 | TRBV28 | - | TGTGCCAGCAGCGTACCGGGAGAGGCTAATGAAAAACTGTTTTTT | CASSVPGEANEKLFF
- | TRBJ1-1 | TRBV5-4 | TRBD1 | TGTGCCAGCAGCAGAGCGACAGGGGGCCTACTTCAGGAAGCTTTCTTT | CASSRATGGLLQEAFF
- | TRBJ2-3 | TRBV5-8 | - | TGTGCCAGCAGCTTGGGGGGGGGCCCGGATACGCAGTATTTT | CASSLGGGPDTQYF
- | TRBJ2-1 | TRBV4-2 | TRBD2 | TGTGCCAGCAGCCAAGAAGGGCCGGGGACTAGCGGGGGGGAAACCTACAATGAGCAGTTCTTC | CASSQEGPGTSGGETYNEQFF
- | TRBJ2-7 | TRBV19 | TRBD1 | TGTGCCAGCGGGACAGGGGCGTACGAGCAGTACTTC | CASGTGAYEQYF
- | TRBJ2-5 | TRBV18 | TRBD2 | TGTGCCAGCTCACGGACTAGCGACGGAGAGACCCAGTACTTC | CASSRTSDGETQYF
- | TRBJ1-1 | TRBV6-2/TRBV6-3 | - | TGTGCCAGCACCCCGCTCGGGGGGGCAACTGAAGCTTTCTTT | CASTPLGGATEAFF
medium-sized | TRBJ2-3 | TRBV4-2 | - | TGTGCCAGCAGCCAAGATCACGGAAGCGCAGATACGCAGTATTTT | CASSQDHGSADTQYF
- | TRBJ1-4 | TRBV4-3 | - | TGCGCCAGCAGCCAAAATCCTACAGGGAGTCGCGGAGAAAAACTGTTTTTT | CASSQNPTGSRGEKLFF
- | TRBJ2-5 | TRBV24-1 | TRBD2 | TGTGCCACCAGTGCCCCCGGGACTAGCGGGCAAGAGACCCAGTACTTC | CATSAPGTSGQETQYF
- | TRBJ2-5 | TRBV4-3 | TRBD2 | TGCGCCAGCAGCCAAGGGACTAGCCTGGAGACCCAGTACTTC | CASSQGTSLETQYF